The 16 T cell receptor delta chains reported below all come from one sample, sequenced in a study of gamma-delta T cells after stem cell transplantation. TCRdb reran clone calling via CATT on the RT-PCR reads. The sample records over 9,000 delta-chain clones, 38% being singletons. The sequenced sample consisted of gamma-delta T cells. These receptors were taken from a human donor. It is not recorded whose cells these are; they may come from a transplant donor.

Relative to its sample, this clone is medium-sized. The chain links TRDV2 to TRDJ3; the match to TRDD3 covers 8 bases. CDR1 GEAIGNYY and CDR2 EKD come from the germline V gene. This CDR3 is 18 amino acids long. V was pared by 1 base and J by 0 bases, with 4 bases of the junction left unmatched. The CDR3 loop is CACDTGWGSSWDTRQMFF. CDR3 coding DNA: TGTGCCTGTGACACAGGCTGGGGGAGCTCCTGGGACACCCGACAGATGTTTTTC.

The J gene is TRDJ1, the V gene TRDV1; 7 bases line up with TRDD3. V was clipped by 1 base and J by 2 bases; unmatched bases: 19. Germline CDR1 and CDR2: TSWWSYY and QGS. The CDR3 has 20 residues. As DNA, the CDR3 is TGTGCTCTTGGGGAACCATGGGTTCCCTTTTACTGGGGAGTAACCGATAAACTCATCTTT. Translation gives CALGEPWVPFYWGVTDKLIF.

The J gene is TRDJ1, the V gene TRDV2; the match to TRDD3 covers 9 bases. The V segment lost 1 base and the J segment 0 bases; nucleotides outside the gene matches: 14. The CDR3 is 19 amino acids. Germline values: CDR1 GEAIGNYY, CDR2 EKD. CDR3 in amino acids: CACDTVNPTGGRYTDKLIF. The CDR3 coding sequence is TGTGCCTGTGACACGGTCAACCCCACTGGGGGACGGTACACCGATAAACTCATCTTT.

The chain combines TRDV2 with TRDJ1; D possibly corresponds to TRDD2 (5 bases). The germline CDR1 and CDR2 sequences are GEAIGNYY and EKD. The CDR3 runs 19 residues. Trimming stripped 2 bases from V and 0 bases from J, with 24 bases between. CDR3 nucleotides: TGTGCCTGTGACAGCCTCCTAAAGGGGTCTACCTTTTACACCGATAAACTCATCTTT. This translates into CACDSLLKGSTFYTDKLIF.

The gene calls are TRDV1 and TRDJ2; a possible D gene is TRDD2 (5 bases). The CDR3 sequence is 22 residues long. Trimming took 5 bases from V and 5 from J, leaving 36 bases between them. Germline V CDR1 and CDR2: TSWWSYY, QGS. The CDR3 DNA follows: TGTGCTCTTGGGTTTCCACTCGGCCTTCAAGCCTCACGGGTGGATCCCACAGCACAACTCTTCTTT. This codes for CALGFPLGLQASRVDPTAQLFF.

This clone was picked up a small number of times. This chain uses TRDV1 with TRDJ1, with D perhaps assigned TRDD2 or TRDD3 (7 bases each). V was shortened by 1 base and J by 2 bases, with 20 bases between the two germline ends. Germline V gives CDR1 TSWWSYY, CDR2 QGS. The CDR3 loop spans 18 amino acids. The DNA of the CDR3 is TGTGCTCTTGGGGAACATATTTCCTACGTTGGGGGAACCGATAAACTCATCTTT. Translation: CALGEHISYVGGTDKLIF.

The chain links TRDV3 to TRDJ1; maybe TRDD3 (6 bases). Between the trimmed V and J ends, which lost 1 base and 3 bases, there was a span of 21 bases. The germline CDR1 and CDR2 sequences are TVYSNPD and GDNSRS (reference sequence). This CDR3 is 16 amino acids long. As DNA, the CDR3 is TGTGCCTTTAATAATCTCTGGGGATTAGGGGCCGATAAACTCATCTTT. Its translation is CAFNNLWGLGADKLIF.

Regarding this clone: The same CDR3 is also encoded by other DNA sequences in this sample. This chain uses TRDV1 with TRDJ1; D unclear. Per germline, CDR1 TSWWSYY and CDR2 QGS. Trimming removed 3 bases at V and 0 bases at J, with 11 bases between. CDR3 length: 15 residues. In DNA, the CDR3 is TGTGCTCTTGGGGACGTCCGCGACAACACCGATAAACTCATCTTT. Translated, it gives CALGDVRDNTDKLIF.

This clone has more than one count but fewer than ten. A single base separates this from a much larger clone, so it may be a read error. The chain is built from TRDV2 and TRDJ1, with D possibly being TRDD3 (5 bases). This CDR3 contains 14 residues. Germline-derived CDR1 and CDR2 are GEAIGNYY and EKD. Trimming shortened V by 0 bases and J by 2 bases, and 9 bases separated the two germline ends. The DNA of the CDR3 is TGTGCCTGTGACACCGTGGGGCAGACCGATAAACTCATCTTT. Amino acids: CACDTVGQTDKLIF.

This clone was found once. One end of the junction varies from germline; a read error may be responsible. This rearrangement joins TRDV2 to TRDJ1; D is perhaps TRDD2 (6 bases). The CDR3 length is 19 residues. Per germline, CDR1 GEAIGNYY and CDR2 EKD. CDR3 in DNA: TGTGCCTGTGACACTTTCAACATAACTTCCTTTCTGGGTGACAATAACCTCATCTTT. Translated, it gives CACDTFNITSFLGDNNLIF.

The chain is built from TRDV1 and TRDJ1, with TRDD3 identical over 9 bases. Trimming removed 5 bases from V and 5 bases from J; junction bases left unmatched: 24. Germline V gives CDR1 TSWWSYY, CDR2 QGS. The CDR3 contains 20 residues. The CDR3 region is CALGLFRSRGVGDMRDKLIF. The CDR3 DNA follows: TGTGCTCTTGGGCTATTTCGGTCCCGGGGAGTGGGGGATATGCGGGATAAACTCATCTTT.

This clone has only a few counts. One end of the junction is discordant with germline, which a read error may explain. The chain carries TRDV2 and TRDJ3; 9 nucleotides agree with TRDD3. This CDR3 spans 21 amino acids. Germline assignment: CDR1 GEAIGNYY and CDR2 EKD. In DNA form, the CDR3 reads TGTGCCTGTGACACCCTTTTACTGGGGGACCCTAGCTCCCGGGACACCCGACAGATGTTTTTC. The encoded protein is CACDTLLLGDPSSRDTRQMFF.

About this clone itself: The junction shows a germline mismatch at one end, possibly a read error. The rearrangement links TRDV1 to TRDJ1, with D perhaps given as TRDD2 or TRDD3 (5 bases each). This CDR3 spans 19 amino acids. Germline V lookup: CDR1 TSWWSYY, CDR2 QGS. The CDR3 reads CAIGERFPKEAYRGDKLIF. CDR3 sequence (DNA): TGTGCTATTGGGGAAAGATTCCCCAAGGAAGCCTACCGAGGCGATAAACTCATCTTT.

This clone was detected only a few times. A much larger clone is a single base away; this may be a read error. The rearrangement joins TRDV2 to TRDJ3; 7 bases match TRDD3. This CDR3 contains 17 residues. From germline, CDR1 is GEAIGNYY and CDR2 EKD. CDR3 sequence (DNA): TGTGCCTGTGACACCTGGGGGAGCTCCTGCGACACCCGACAGATGTTTTTC. Protein sequence: CACDTWGSSCDTRQMFF.

The chain joins TRDV1 to TRDJ1; possible D gene TRDD2, 7 bases. Trimming removed 2 bases from V and 0 bases from J, with 28 bases in between. Germline CDR1 is TSWWSYY and CDR2 is QGS. This CDR3 contains 21 residues. CDR3 nucleotides: TGTGCTCTTGGGGAAGGCCAAGGCTTCCTATTCGTGTTGGGGGACACCGATAAACTCATCTTT. Protein product: CALGEGQGFLFVLGDTDKLIF.

This clone was seen a handful of times. This chain links TRDV1 with TRDJ1, with 10 bases fitting TRDD3. V dropped 0 bases and J dropped 2; count of bases not matched to a gene: 9. This CDR3 is 18 amino acids long. Germline V gives CDR1 TSWWSYY, CDR2 QGS. CDR3 region: CALGELRSLLGDTDKLIF. As DNA, the CDR3 is TGTGCTCTTGGGGAACTACGGTCCCTACTGGGGGATACCGATAAACTCATCTTT.